The clone carrying this T cell receptor beta chain was counted between two and nine times. Per the authors' pipeline: Estimation of nucleated cell counts relied on the amplification of reference gene primers. Here immunoSEQ multiplex PCR was the method, and the copy in TCRdb shows in-frame clones only, minus some. V, J and clone size are taken as reported in that table, and D and trimming were inferred from the DNA itself. The table lists over 100,000 clones, 70% to 80% of them singletons. Germline values: CDR1 SGHTA, CDR2 FQGTGA. This CDR3 comprises 15 residues. J lost 2 bases, V lost 5 bases, and 6 bases had no gene match. The sample is drawn from a study of blood T cell repertoires in COVID-19. As for the study in general: Acute-phase and convalescent COVID-19 samples originated in the United States, Italy and Spain. PBMCs, B-cell-depleted T cells, or T cells provided the cDNA or gDNA that made up the material.

The receptor was isolated from a woman of 80 years or more with acute or convalescent COVID-19. Sequenced material: peripheral blood. This sequence joins TRBV7-3 and TRBJ2-3, with TRBD2 matching over 8 bases. This CDR3 reads CASSPGLAPTDTQYF. The CDR3 region has the DNA TGTGCCAGCAGCCCCGGACTAGCCCCCACAGATACGCAGTATTTT.